This paragraph covers one T cell receptor (beta chain) sequence. The entry originates in a study of cytomegalovirus exposure and HLA in healthy donors. Trimming took 6 bases from V and 0 from J; bases not matched to a gene: 5. The germline V gene has CDR1 MNHNS and CDR2 SASEGT. CDR3 length equals 15 residues. PCR employed 60 Vbeta and 13 Jbeta primers. This table comes from immunoSEQ multiplex PCR, and its TCRdb copy is limited to in-frame clones, with some not included. The sample table includes 120,000 to 150,000 clones. The sequence was collected from a woman under 30 in good health and CMV-seronegative. Sample: PBMCs. J is TRBJ2-7 and V is TRBV6-1; 10 bases fit TRBD2. The CDR3 sequence: CASRRTSGISYEQYF. For the CDR3, the DNA is TGTGCCAGCAGGCGGACTAGCGGCATCTCCTACGAGCAGTACTTC.